The present T cell receptor beta chain was sequenced within a study of T cells after posttransplantation cyclophosphamide (dated by TCRdb to about 2016). Describing the broader study: T cell repertoire reconstitution was tracked by TRB sequencing after myeloablative bone marrow transplantation in which posttransplantation cyclophosphamide was used as GVHD prophylaxis. Samples from under 40 PTCy-treated patients and fewer than 20 related bone marrow donors of those patients were subjected to antigen receptor sequencing. TRB sequencing was performed on blood from all 35 or so PTCy patients with 1-year posttransplant specimens. In 3 patients, up to about 3 additional blood samples taken between 2 and 5.2 years after transplant also underwent TRB sequencing, as did pretransplant blood from a handful of patients. TRA and TRB clonality were tightly correlated in about ten samples, so subsequent TCR analyses focused on TRB only. Public TRB sequences were searched against a database of over 3,500 sequences associated with responses to pathogens, tumor antigens, self-antigens and alloantigens.

The CDR3, from cysteine to phenylalanine, totals 17 residues. Only CDR3 DNA is held: 51 bases, read in frame from base 1. Trimming removed 2 bases from V and 2 bases from J; the gene matches leave 12 bases unexplained. According to the germline V gene, CDR1 reads MGHRA and CDR2 reads YSYEKL. What the work shows at the level of the full study, not this receptor alone: Donor-recipient similarity was low at 1-2 months but increased during the first year, and donor CD8+ memory clones often dominated later blood repertoires. Across about 40 patients, TRB clonality was highly associated with recipient CMV seropositivity and CMV reactivation, and diversity in PTCy patients was similar to diversity in CNI/methotrexate controls. The TRB repertoires of T cells infiltrating skin or GI tract showed only limited overlap with the TRB repertoires of T cells in blood.

Related bone marrow donors provided peripheral blood samples on the day of marrow donation. Peripheral blood and bone marrow mononuclear cells were isolated by Ficoll-Hypaque density centrifugation and were cryopreserved. This clone was counted at least ten times. Its antigen is not yet known. Base-call qualities are not available, and no considerably larger clone is one nucleotide away. TRB sequencing was run on genomic DNA with either the immunoSEQ assay at survey resolution or the hsTCRB kit. The published analysis was carried out like this. The immunoSEQ software was used for initial read processing, and the LymphoSeq R package was used for repertoire analyses. Clonality was calculated as 1 minus normalized Shannon entropy, and the Gini coefficient was also calculated for each TRB dataset. Phenotypes of unsorted samples were inferred by mapping TRB sequences from sorted subsets of the recipient or donor onto the same recipient's unsorted samples. TCRdb took over this immuneACCESS table, retaining in-frame rearrangements with V and J assigned. Such tables are incomplete; in checked studies, under half of the missing clones stem from an unresolved V gene, and the remainder is unexplained. From that table come the V and J calls and clone size; the DNA was used to work out D and trimming. With 24,000 or so clones recorded, this sample contains no clone counted only once. 4% to 5.5% of the sample comes from the top ten.

This sequence originates from a woman aged 45-59 years in good health, CMV-negative, and a related stem cell transplant donor. The sequence is built from TRBV4-1 and TRBJ2-7; 7 middle bases align to TRBD2. The sample taken for sequencing was PBMCs. The CDR3 loop reads CASSQNTGTTSTYEQYF. The nucleotide sequence reads TGCGCCAGCAGCCAAAACACGGGGACTACCTCAACCTACGAGCAGTACTTC.